This TCR beta chain originates from a study of blood T cell repertoires in COVID-19. Assay used: immunoSEQ multiplex PCR; TCRdb lists only in-frame clones, some missing. The sample has around 300,000 clones, around 90% seen once; the top ten hold around 3%. Donors were grouped by their self-reported clinical history. For recovered donors of Cohort 3, there were two negative PCRs, clearance, or symptom resolution. This clone appeared once. The CDR3 extends over 14 amino acids. Germline CDR1 is SGHNT and CDR2 is YYREEE (reference sequence). Germline trimming cut 4 bases from V and 7 bases from J; bases unmatched to any gene: 7.

Sequenced sample: PBMCs or T cells enriched from blood (not recorded which). This receptor was obtained from a woman aged 50 to 60 who had recovered from COVID-19. This chain connects TRBV5-4 to TRBJ2-2; 7 bases map to TRBD1. The CDR3 here is CASSPRTGRGELFF. The CDR3 nucleotides read TGTGCCAGCAGCCCCAGGACAGGCCGCGGGGAGCTGTTTTTT.